The present T cell receptor (beta chain) was sequenced within a study of T cell repertoires in cytomegalovirus infection. Overall study: Evidence of both CMV infection and a matching HLA type came from public TCR beta signatures.

This clonotype has more than one count but fewer than ten. Antigen: not known. Findings of the study overall: HLA-C-restricted CMV clonotypes gave the most frequent clonotype in two of eight donors. Cumulative public TCR beta family frequency identified CMV carriers with the relevant HLA.

TCRdb reanalysed the reads using MiXCR and keeps one entry per CDR3 protein. The table has roughly 720,000 distinct CDR3 sequences, 35% to 45% seen once. Germline CDR1 is MNHEY and CDR2 is SVGAGI. V was shortened by 11 bases and J by 0 bases, with 17 bases between the two germline ends. The CDR3 spans 15 residues. The source material was PBMCs. The V gene is TRBV6-5, the J gene TRBJ2-1; TRBD2 is a possible D gene (5 bases). This clonotype was sampled from a human donor in good health (CMV status not recorded). Some clones in this sample may be carry-over from other donors' samples. CDR3 loop: CAARAVLSSYNEQFF. In DNA, the CDR3 is TGTGCCGCTCGAGCGGTGCTAAGCTCCTACAATGAGCAGTTCTTC.